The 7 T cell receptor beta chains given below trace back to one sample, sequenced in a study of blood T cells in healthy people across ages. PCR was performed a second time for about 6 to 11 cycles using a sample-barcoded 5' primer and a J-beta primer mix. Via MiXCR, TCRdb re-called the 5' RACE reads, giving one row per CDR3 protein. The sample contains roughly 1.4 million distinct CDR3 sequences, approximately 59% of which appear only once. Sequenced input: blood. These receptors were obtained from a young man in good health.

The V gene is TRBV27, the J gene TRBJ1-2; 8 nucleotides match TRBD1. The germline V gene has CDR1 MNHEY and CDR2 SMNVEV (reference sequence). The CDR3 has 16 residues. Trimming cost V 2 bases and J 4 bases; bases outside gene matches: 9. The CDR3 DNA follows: TGTGCCAGCAGTTTAAGTGGACAGGGATCTATCTATGGCTACACCTTC. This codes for CASSLSGQGSIYGYTF.

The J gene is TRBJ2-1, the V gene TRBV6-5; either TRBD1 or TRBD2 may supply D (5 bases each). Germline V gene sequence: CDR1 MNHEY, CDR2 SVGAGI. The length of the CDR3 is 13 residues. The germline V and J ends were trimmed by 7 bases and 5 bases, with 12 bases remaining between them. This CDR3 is CASTGAPNNEQFF. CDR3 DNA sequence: TGTGCCAGCACCGGGGCACCAAACAATGAGCAGTTCTTC.

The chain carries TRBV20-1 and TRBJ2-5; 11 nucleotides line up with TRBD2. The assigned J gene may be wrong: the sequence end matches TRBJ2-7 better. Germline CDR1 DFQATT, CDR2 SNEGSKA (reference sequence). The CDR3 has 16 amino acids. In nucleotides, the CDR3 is TGCAGTGCTAGCACGGGAGAACTAGCGGGGGCGCACGAGCAGTACTTC. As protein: CSASTGELAGAHEQYF.

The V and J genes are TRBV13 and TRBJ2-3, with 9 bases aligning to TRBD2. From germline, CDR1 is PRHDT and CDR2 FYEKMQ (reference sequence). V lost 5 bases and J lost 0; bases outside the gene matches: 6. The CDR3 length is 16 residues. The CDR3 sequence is CASSLASGESTDTQYF. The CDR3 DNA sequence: TGTGCCAGCAGCCTGGCTAGCGGGGAAAGCACAGATACGCAGTATTTT.

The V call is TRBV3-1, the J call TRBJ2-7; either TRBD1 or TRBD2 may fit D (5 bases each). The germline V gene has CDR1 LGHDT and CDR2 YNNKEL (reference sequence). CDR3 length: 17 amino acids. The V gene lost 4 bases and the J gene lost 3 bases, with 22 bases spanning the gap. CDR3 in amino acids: CASSPDFYEGPNYEQYF. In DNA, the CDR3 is TGTGCCAGCAGCCCTGATTTCTATGAGGGGCCCAACTACGAGCAGTACTTC.

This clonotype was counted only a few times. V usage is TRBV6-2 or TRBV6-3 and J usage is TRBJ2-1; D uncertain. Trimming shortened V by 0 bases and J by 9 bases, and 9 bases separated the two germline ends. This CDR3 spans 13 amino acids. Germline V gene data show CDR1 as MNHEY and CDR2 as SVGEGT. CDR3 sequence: CASSYSVVGEQFF. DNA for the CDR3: TGTGCCAGCAGTTACTCGGTAGTAGGTGAGCAGTTCTTC.

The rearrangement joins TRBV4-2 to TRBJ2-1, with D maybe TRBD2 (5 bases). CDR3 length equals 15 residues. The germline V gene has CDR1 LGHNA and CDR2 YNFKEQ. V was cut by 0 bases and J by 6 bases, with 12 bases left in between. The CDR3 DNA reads TGTGCCAGCAGCCAAGATCCAGCAGCGGCCAATGAGCAGTTCTTC. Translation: CASSQDPAAANEQFF.